These 10 T cell receptor beta chains originate from one sample sequenced in a study of blood T cell repertoires in COVID-19. Some clones are missing from TCRdb's copy, which holds only in-frame ones; the method was immunoSEQ multiplex PCR. The sample has about 160,000 clones, approximately 82% seen once; the top ten hold over 15%. The sample comprised PBMCs or T cells enriched from blood (not recorded which). These receptors were collected from a man aged 55 to 70 who had recovered from COVID-19.

The rearrangement uses TRBV28 and TRBJ2-7; 8 bases fit TRBD1. CDR3 length equals 14 residues. Germline CDR1 is MDHEN and CDR2 is SYDVKM. Trimming took 6 bases from V and 5 from J; bases not matched to a gene: 9. CDR3 nucleotides: TGTGCCAGCAGCCCGGACAGGGTTAACCACGAGCAGTACTTC. This sequence encodes CASSPDRVNHEQYF.

This clone appeared a few times. The gene calls are TRBV27 and TRBJ2-7, with D unclear. Per the germline V gene, CDR1 is MNHEY and CDR2 is SMNVEV (reference sequence). The CDR3 is 9 amino acids. V was clipped by 7 bases and J by 7 bases, with 5 bases between them. As DNA, the CDR3 is TGTGCCAGCACCTTTGAGCAGTACTTC. Encoded protein: CASTFEQYF.

The chain joins TRBV12-3 or TRBV12-4 to TRBJ2-7; D unresolved. V lost 6 bases, J lost 12 bases, and 21 bases lay in between. The CDR3 is made up of 13 amino acids. As DNA, the CDR3 is TGTGCCAGCAGCGAAGCTTGGATCTCATCTAGGTACTTC. Protein sequence: CASSEAWISSRYF.

The rearrangement links TRBV7-6 to TRBJ2-1; a weak D match, TRBD2 (5 bases). The CDR3 is 14 residues long. V shed 2 bases and J shed 8 bases, with 13 bases lying between them. Per germline, CDR1 SGHVS and CDR2 FNYEAQ. CDR3 coding DNA: TGTGCCAGCAGCTTACGGACTCTCGGCCATGAGCAGTTCTTC. It codes for CASSLRTLGHEQFF.

The chain employs TRBV20-1 and TRBJ2-3; 8 bases match TRBD2. CDR1 is DFQATT and CDR2 is SNEGSKA in the germline V gene (reference sequence). Germline trimming cut 3 bases from V and 0 bases from J; bases unmatched to any gene: 5. The CDR3 consists of 15 residues. CDR3 sequence reads: CSASGAGVSTDTQYF. The CDR3 nucleotides read TGCAGTGCTAGTGGAGCGGGGGTGAGCACAGATACGCAGTATTTT.

The CDR3 nucleotides are TGTGCCAGCAGTTTCTGGGGCTCTGAAGCTTTCTTT. This encodes CASSFWGSEAFF. V usage is TRBV12-3 or TRBV12-4 and J usage is TRBJ1-1; weak D call: TRBD1 (5 bases). The CDR3 runs 12 residues. Between the trimmed V and J ends, which lost 3 bases and 6 bases, there was a span of 8 bases.

The rearrangement links TRBV19 to TRBJ1-2; unclear D gene. Germline V gives CDR1 LNHDA, CDR2 SQIVND (reference sequence). The CDR3 spans 14 residues. Trimming shortened V by 6 bases and J by 0 bases, and 11 bases separated the two germline ends. This CDR3 reads CASRALASNYGYTF. DNA of the CDR3: TGTGCCAGTAGGGCCCTGGCCTCTAACTATGGCTACACCTTC.

V gene TRBV5-4 combines with J gene TRBJ2-3; 8 nucleotides line up with TRBD2. Losses at the gene ends were 3 bases for V and 5 bases for J; bases not matched to a gene: 2. CDR3 length: 13 residues. Germline V gene lookup returns CDR1 SGHNT and CDR2 YYREEE (reference sequence). The CDR3 reads CASSSGGLDTQYF. CDR3 DNA sequence: TGTGCCAGCAGCTCGGGGGGGTTAGATACGCAGTATTTT.

The chain combines TRBV7-2 with TRBJ2-7; TRBD2 might be the D (6 bases). V dropped 0 bases and J dropped 1 base, with 13 bases sitting between them. Germline CDR1 and CDR2: SGHTA and FQGNSA. This CDR3 region has 16 residues. The CDR3, as DNA: TGTGCCAGCAGCTTAGCGACCGGGAGTCAGTCCTACGAGCAGTACTTC. Its protein product is CASSLATGSQSYEQYF. The complete variable domain, with remaining parts taken from reference TRBV7-2 and TRBJ2-7, reads GAGVSQSPSNKVTEKGKDVELRCDPISGHTALYWYRQSLGQGLEFLIYFQGNSAPDKSGLPSDRFSAERTGGSVSTLTIQRTQQEDSAVYLCASSLATGSQSYEQYFGPGTRLTVT.

V usage is TRBV2 and J usage is TRBJ1-6; D uncertain. The V and J ends lost 6 bases and 11 bases respectively, with 14 bases between them. This CDR3 spans 13 amino acids. Germline CDR1 reads SNHLY; CDR2 reads FYNNEI. The CDR3: CASRGLDPTPLHF. The CDR3 nucleotides are TGTGCCAGCAGAGGACTGGACCCGACACCCCTCCACTTT.